The clone carrying this T cell receptor (beta chain) was seen repeatedly, ten times or more. These data are taken from a study of T cells in Graves' hyperthyroidism and ophthalmopathy. Per the germline V gene, CDR1 is SGHAT and CDR2 is FQNNGV. The V segment lost 5 bases and the J segment 5 bases; nucleotides outside the gene matches: 6. CDR3 length: 14 amino acids. There were TCR beta CDR3 regions amplified from RNA transcripts. Primed by the HTBI set, a first-round RT-PCR was run on the TCR CDR3. Each CDR3 protein is one row after TCRdb ran MiXCR on the multiplex PCR reads. The sample contains hundreds of thousands of distinct CDR3 sequences, about 13% of which appear only once.

This sequence originates from a woman aged 18-30 years with Graves' hyperthyroidism. The chain couples TRBV11-2 to TRBJ2-1; 7 nucleotides align to TRBD2. Sample: blood. This CDR3 reads CASSPQREDNEQFF. The CDR3 bases are TGTGCCAGCAGCCCTCAACGGGAGGACAATGAGCAGTTCTTC.